Following are 5 T cell receptor beta chains from one sample sequenced in a study of shared T cell receptors in the human thymus. Clones were sequenced by immunoSEQ multiplex PCR, and TCRdb holds only the in-frame ones, with some missing. Among approximately 400,000 clones listed, 85% to 95% were seen once. The sample was thymocytes. The receptors were gathered from a human donor.

V is TRBV19 and J is TRBJ2-4; 8 bases are shared with TRBD2. CDR1 is LNHDA, CDR2 SQIVND, per germline (reference sequence). The length of the CDR3 is 13 residues. Trimming cost V 4 bases and J 5 bases; bases outside gene matches: 1. This chain's CDR3 is CASSTAGENIQYF. DNA of the CDR3: TGTGCCAGTAGTACAGCGGGAGAAAACATTCAGTACTTC.

This clone came up once. The rearrangement uses TRBV6-5 and TRBJ1-2; 9 bases agree with TRBD1. The length of the CDR3 is 14 residues. After removal of 7 bases from V and 5 bases from J, the junction contained 8 bases not matched to a gene. The germline V gene has CDR1 MNHEY and CDR2 SVGAGI. This CDR3 is CASKGDRVAYGYTF. CDR3 coding DNA: TGTGCCAGCAAGGGGGACAGGGTGGCGTATGGCTACACCTTC.

This chain uses TRBV7-9 with TRBJ2-1; tentatively, D is TRBD1 or TRBD2 (5 bases each). The CDR3 contains 16 residues. The germline CDR1 and CDR2 sequences are SEHNR and FQNEAQ (reference sequence). Trimming pared 2 bases from V and 0 bases from J, leaving 11 bases between. CDR3 loop: CASSLWDHSSYNEQFF. Written as DNA, the CDR3 is TGTGCCAGCAGCTTATGGGACCACAGCTCCTACAATGAGCAGTTCTTC.

The chain couples TRBV30 to TRBJ2-7, with a weak D call TRBD1 (5 bases). This CDR3 has 12 residues. CDR1 is GTSNPN, CDR2 SVGIG, per germline (reference sequence). With 1 base removed from V and 4 bases from J, the gap between germline ends came to 8 bases. The CDR3 here is CAWSDDSYEQYF. The CDR3 DNA reads TGTGCCTGGAGTGATGACAGTTACGAGCAGTACTTC.

This clone has only a few counts. This chain uses TRBV5-8 with TRBJ1-2; 7 positions match TRBD1. Trimming cost V 4 bases and J 5 bases; bases outside gene matches: 8. This CDR3 contains 14 residues. Germline lookup yields CDR1 SGHTS and CDR2 YDEGEE. The CDR3 DNA follows: TGTGCCAGCAGCCACGGGGGACAGAGATATGGCTACACCTTC. Translation: CASSHGGQRYGYTF.